This TCR beta chain was sequenced in a study of cytomegalovirus exposure and HLA in healthy donors. Overall study findings and caveats: When presence/absence was analysed, sequencing depth was taken to be roughly uniform across donors. With later analysis, a missense DCLRE1C variant became linked to TCR beta V- and J-gene trimming. In a later analysis, common viral pathogens appeared linked to several of the most significant clusters.

Nominal health characterized the donors when sampled, though unrecorded immune exposures were likely. About this clone: No antigen is known for it.

PCR amplification relied on 60 Vbeta primers (plus 13 Jbeta primers). The method was immunoSEQ multiplex PCR; TCRdb's version includes in-frame clones alone and lacks a portion of them. The sample lists about 130,000 clones; roughly 80% were seen once. The source material was PBMCs. This receptor was identified in a young man in good health and CMV-seropositive.

The CDR3 spells CASSDLVARQPQHF. Written as DNA, the CDR3 is TGTGCCAGCAGTGACCTTGTGGCACGCCAGCCCCAGCATTTT. V gene TRBV2 combines with J gene TRBJ1-5; D is unresolved. V shed 3 bases and J shed 7 bases, with 13 bases lying between them. This CDR3 spans 14 amino acids. Germline values: CDR1 SNHLY, CDR2 FYNNEI. Variable domain in full (rest from reference TRBV2 and TRBJ1-5): EPEVTQTPSHQVTQMGQEVILRCVPISNHLYFYWYRQILGQKVEFLVSFYNNEISEKSEIFDDQFSVERPDGSNFTLKIRSTKLEDSAMYFCASSDLVARQPQHFGDGTRLSIL.